A selection of T cell receptor beta chains follows, all from one sample in a study of human T cells and chemical hapten exposure. TCRdb ran MiXCR on the RACE reads and lists one entry per CDR3 protein. The repertoire holds 70,000 to 90,000 distinct CDR3 sequences, with about 10% as singletons. Here the sequenced sample was whole blood, taken in connection with sensitization to the hapten diphenylcyclopropenone (DPC). These receptor sequences come from a woman aged 45-65 years with alopecia areata. Some clones in this sample may be carry-over from other donors' samples. Both conserved end residues are part of each CDR3. The order of the fields is D gene, V gene, clone size, J gene, CDR3 DNA, CDR3 protein. D genes are given only for firm matches. Not every row has a clone size; where given, it reads once, few, many or a size class.

>NA|TRBV12-3/TRBV12-4|NA|TRBJ1-1
TGTGCCAGCAGACAACAGGGTAACACTGAAGCTTTCTTT
CASRQQGNTEAFF
>TRBD2|TRBV25-1|NA|TRBJ2-1
TGTGCCAGCGGAAGGACTAGCGTAAATGAGCAGTTCTTC
CASGRTSVNEQFF
>NA|TRBV7-9|many|TRBJ2-5
TGTGCCAGCAGCTTAGTTTTTGCTGGACGAGGAAAAGAGACCCAGTACTTC
CASSLVFAGRGKETQYF
>TRBD2|TRBV10-3|many|TRBJ2-1
TGTGCCATCAGTGAAGCGGGAGTATCGAATGAGCAGTTCTTC
CAISEAGVSNEQFF
>NA|TRBV5-1|NA|TRBJ1-2
TGCGCCAGCAGCTTGACAGAAGACTATGGCTACACCTTC
CASSLTEDYGYTF
>NA|TRBV18|NA|TRBJ2-1
TGTGCCAGCTCCCTCTTTGACAGGCGACTAGACAATGAGCAGTTCTTC
CASSLFDRRLDNEQFF
>NA|TRBV6-2/TRBV6-3|many|TRBJ1-2
TGTGCCAGCAGTTACGTTCGGATTAAGGGGAACTATGGCTACACCTTC
CASSYVRIKGNYGYTF
>NA|TRBV2|many|TRBJ2-1
TGTGCCAGCAGAGGACTAAATGAGCAGTTCTTC
CASRGLNEQFF
>NA|TRBV10-3|few|TRBJ2-7
TGTGCCATCAGTGAGTCTGATGTCACAGGGCTAGGATCCTACGAGCAGTACTTC
CAISESDVTGLGSYEQYF
>NA|TRBV7-6|many|TRBJ2-7
TGTGCCAGCAGCATAGGGGACGGAACCTACGAGCAGTACTTC
CASSIGDGTYEQYF
>NA|TRBV10-3|many|TRBJ1-6
TGTGCCATCGGAGATGGGGTTAACAATTCACCCCTCCACTTT
CAIGDGVNNSPLHF
>TRBD1|TRBV5-1|many|TRBJ1-2
TGCGCCAGCAGCCAGGACAGGGGAGGAGGCTACACCTTC
CASSQDRGGGYTF
>NA|TRBV7-9|NA|TRBJ1-4
TGTGCCAGCAGCTTAGGGCGCCGAAAGAATGAAAAACTGTTTTTT
CASSLGRRKNEKLFF
>NA|TRBV3-1|NA|TRBJ2-3
TGTGCCAGCAGCCACGGGTTAGGTACGCAGTATTTT
CASSHGLGTQYF
>TRBD1|TRBV27|many|TRBJ2-7
TGTGCCAGTTCTTTGGGACAGGGGACACGAGAGCAGTACTTC
CASSLGQGTREQYF
>NA|TRBV27|NA|TRBJ1-1
TGTGCCAGCAGTCGACCGGGACAACGTCCTGAAGCTTTCTTT
CASSRPGQRPEAFF
>NA|TRBV27|many|TRBJ2-7
TGTGCCAGCAGTTTATCGATGGGCCCCTACGAGCAGTACTTC
CASSLSMGPYEQYF
>NA|TRBV6-2/TRBV6-3|many|TRBJ2-4
TGTGCCAGCAGTGCCCCTCCGGGGGAGCCCAAAAACATTCAGTACTTC
CASSAPPGEPKNIQYF